Below, 8 T cell receptor beta chains from the same sample are listed, as sequenced in a study of tumor-infiltrating lymphocytes in oesophageal squamous cell carcinoma (dated by TCRdb to the mid-2010s). The library was made by PCR. TCRdb lists the instrument as Illumina HiSeq 2000. TCRdb redid the processing of the public reads, applying fastp at Q25 and MiXCR, and retained in-frame beta chains. Each CDR3 protein gets just one entry, which takes the most common genes and DNA from the rows behind it. The sample includes about 15,000 distinct CDR3 sequences, with around 50% observed a single time. The ten biggest clones cover 37% of the sample. The sample comprised esophageal tumor tissue. The receptors shown here come from a female donor with esophageal squamous cell carcinoma.

The rearrangement joins TRBV7-2 to TRBJ2-1; 8 bases align to TRBD2. With 2 bases clipped from V and 10 bases from J, the junction kept 13 bases outside the gene matches. Germline V lookup: CDR1 SGHTA, CDR2 FQGNSA. The CDR3 covers 16 residues. The CDR3 nucleotides are TGTGCCAGCAGCTTAAGCACTCGGGAGGGGAGCTACGAGCAGTTCTTC. Its protein product is CASSLSTREGSYEQFF.

Concerning this clonotype: The junction departs from the called germline gene at one end, perhaps through a read error. This rearrangement joins TRBV7-9 to TRBJ2-7, with D maybe TRBD1 (5 bases). The CDR3 is made up of 15 amino acids. CDR1 is SEHNR, CDR2 FQNEAQ, per germline (reference sequence). The DNA for the CDR3 is TGTGCCAGCAGCTTAGCCCAGGGCCCAAATTCACCCCTCCACTTC. Amino acids: CASSLAQGPNSPLHF.

This clonotype has a count of ten or more. The chain couples TRBV6-6 to TRBJ2-1, with TRBD2 identical over 11 bases. The CDR3 contains 16 residues. In germline, CDR1 is MNHNY, CDR2 SVGAGI (reference sequence). V lost 0 bases, J lost 7 bases, and 5 bases stayed unmatched. The CDR3 region is CASSYSRLAGTNEQFF. DNA for the CDR3: TGTGCCAGCAGTTACTCACGACTAGCGGGAACAAATGAGCAGTTCTTC.

V and J are TRBV9 and TRBJ1-2; a possible D gene is TRBD1 (6 bases). This CDR3 is built from 12 residues. Germline CDR1 reads SGDLS; CDR2 reads YYNGEE. The ends were cut back, 2 bases at V and 6 bases at J, with 8 bases in the middle. Written as DNA, the CDR3 is TGTGCCAGCAGCGTCAACAGGGATGGCTACACCTTC. Amino acid sequence: CASSVNRDGYTF.

This chain joins TRBV7-3 and TRBJ2-7; a weak D match, TRBD1 (6 bases). The CDR3 sequence is 14 residues long. V lost 5 bases and J 7 bases, leaving 18 bases between the germline ends. From germline, CDR1 is SGHTA and CDR2 FQGTGA. CDR3 protein: CASSPGTARGEQYF. In DNA, the CDR3 is TGTGCCAGCAGCCCCGGGACCGCAAGGGGGGAGCAGTACTTC.

This clonotype showed up just a few times. The V and J genes are TRBV7-3 and TRBJ2-5; 11 bases match TRBD1. Germline V gene sequence: CDR1 SGHTA, CDR2 FQGTGA. The CDR3 is 15 amino acids. V lost 5 bases to trimming and J lost 5 bases; unmatched junction nucleotides: 7. The CDR3 sequence is CASSPWTGGLETQYF. Here the CDR3 DNA reads TGTGCCAGCAGCCCATGGACAGGGGGCCTCGAGACCCAGTACTTC. The whole variable domain, remainder taken from reference TRBV7-3 and TRBJ2-5, is GAGVSQTPSNKVTEKGKYVELRCDPISGHTALYWYRQSLGQGPEFLIYFQGTGAADDSGLPNDRFFAVRPEGSVSTLKIQRTERGDSAVYLCASSPWTGGLETQYFGPGTRLLVL.

The V and J genes are TRBV7-8 and TRBJ2-7; D not resolved. V shed 0 bases and J shed 0 bases, with 9 bases lying between them. Looked up from germline, CDR1 is SGHVS and CDR2 is FQNEAQ. This CDR3 has 15 amino acids. In nucleotides, the CDR3 is TGTGCCAGCAGCTTAGCGTCTCTTTCCTCCTACGAGCAGTACTTC. It encodes CASSLASLSSYEQYF.

This clonotype was found many times. The rearrangement links TRBV6-2 or TRBV6-3 to TRBJ2-1; D not resolved. This CDR3 region has 12 residues. Trimming cost V 4 bases and J 6 bases, with 7 bases left between them. In germline, CDR1 is MNHEY, CDR2 SVGEGT. DNA for the CDR3: TGTGCCAGCAGTTCCCTAATCAATGAGCAGTTCTTC. Protein: CASSSLINEQFF.